This is a list of T cell receptor beta chains from one sample in a study of early T cells in non-severe SARS-CoV-2 infection. From the 5' RACE reads, TCRdb called clonotypes with MiXCR, one entry per CDR3 protein. The sample holds roughly 33,000 distinct CDR3 sequences; approximately 5.2% are singletons and the top ten take 5.3%. Sequenced input: whole blood. The source is an adult who was a healthcare worker with PCR-confirmed SARS-CoV-2 infection or an uninfected control (not recorded which). Both conserved end residues are part of each CDR3. The order of the fields is V gene, J gene, CDR3 protein.

TRBV18	TRBJ2-1	CASSPPGLADEQFF
TRBV5-1	TRBJ2-7	CASSLVYGAYEQYF
TRBV30	TRBJ2-3	CAWSVDSDTQYF
TRBV6-5	TRBJ2-7	CASSYSNRAEQYF
TRBV11-2	TRBJ1-3	CASSLVLPGNTIYF
TRBV6-6	TRBJ1-1	CASSPSQGGRDTEAFF
TRBV20-1	TRBJ2-5	CSARDGRETQYF
TRBV29-1	TRBJ2-3	CSVSLLSTDTQYF
TRBV6-2/TRBV6-3	TRBJ2-1	CASSYSSPYEQFF
TRBV4-2	TRBJ2-7	CASSQDRGGSSYEQYF
TRBV5-1	TRBJ1-1	CASSPQIYRVYDTEAFF
TRBV12-3/TRBV12-4	TRBJ1-1	CASSRTGSMNTEAFF
TRBV20-1	TRBJ2-1	CSARDIGHSGSRHEQFF
TRBV12-3/TRBV12-4	TRBJ1-6	CASSRTGGWSSYNSPLHF
TRBV9	TRBJ2-1	CASSGPSRDGQFF
TRBV11-2	TRBJ2-4	CASSSQGIGLAETGAKNIQYF
TRBV6-5	TRBJ1-2	CASSYSPTRGLSHGYTF
TRBV7-9	TRBJ2-1	CASIISSGGPNEQFF
TRBV4-1	TRBJ1-1	CASSYRDRVGTEAFF
TRBV30	TRBJ2-7	CAWALGGGLYEQYF
TRBV28	TRBJ1-1	CASTLQGDTEAFF
TRBV15	TRBJ1-2	CATSRGFSTNYGYTF
TRBV9	TRBJ1-6	CASSALQGPPLHF
TRBV11-2	TRBJ2-1	CASSWGLAVNNEQFF
TRBV11-2	TRBJ2-1	CASSLTNEQFF
TRBV6-1	TRBJ1-5	CASSPEDDGQPQHF
TRBV5-1	TRBJ1-1	CASSLSGHTEAFF
TRBV14	TRBJ2-3	CASSHRQGENTDTQYF
TRBV12-3/TRBV12-4	TRBJ2-5	CASSGDAPTTQYF
TRBV28	TRBJ2-7	CASSPDIREQYF
TRBV12-3/TRBV12-4	TRBJ2-3	CASSPSATDTQYF
TRBV2	TRBJ2-3	CASSEGGITQYF
TRBV24-1	TRBJ2-1	CATSDRSARQGTNEQFF
TRBV18	TRBJ2-7	CASSRQTSGRDEQYF
TRBV6-5	TRBJ1-1	CASSYTTGVAFF
TRBV7-3	TRBJ2-6	CASSSTGGATGANVLTF